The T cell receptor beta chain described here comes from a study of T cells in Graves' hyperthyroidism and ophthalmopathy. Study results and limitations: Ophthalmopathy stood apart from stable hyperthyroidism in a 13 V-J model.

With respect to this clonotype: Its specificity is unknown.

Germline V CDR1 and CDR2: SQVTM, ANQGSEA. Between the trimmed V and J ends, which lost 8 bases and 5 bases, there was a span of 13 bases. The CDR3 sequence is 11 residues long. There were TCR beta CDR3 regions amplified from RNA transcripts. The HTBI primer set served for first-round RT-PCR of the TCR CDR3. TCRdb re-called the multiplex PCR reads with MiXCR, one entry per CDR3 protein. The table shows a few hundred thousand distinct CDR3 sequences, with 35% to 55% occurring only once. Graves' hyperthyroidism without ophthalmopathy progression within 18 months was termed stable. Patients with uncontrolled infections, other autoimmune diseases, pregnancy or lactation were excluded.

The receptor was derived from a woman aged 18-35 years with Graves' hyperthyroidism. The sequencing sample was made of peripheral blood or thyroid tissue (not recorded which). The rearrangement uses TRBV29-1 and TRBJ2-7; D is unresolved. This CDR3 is CSLAQFHEQYF. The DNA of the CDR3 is TGCAGCTTAGCACAGTTCCACGAGCAGTACTTC.